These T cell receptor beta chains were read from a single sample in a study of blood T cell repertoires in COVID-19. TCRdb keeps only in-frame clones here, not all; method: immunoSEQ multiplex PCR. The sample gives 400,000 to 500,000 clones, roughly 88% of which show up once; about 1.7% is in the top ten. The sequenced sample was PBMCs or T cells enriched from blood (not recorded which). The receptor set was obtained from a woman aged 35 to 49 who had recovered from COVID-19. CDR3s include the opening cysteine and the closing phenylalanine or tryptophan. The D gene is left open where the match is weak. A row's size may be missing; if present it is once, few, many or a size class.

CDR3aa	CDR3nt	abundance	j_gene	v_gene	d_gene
CASSIHRDTGELFF	TGTGCCAGTAGTATACACAGGGATACCGGGGAGCTGTTTTTT	.	TRBJ2-2	TRBV19	.
CAWSFQARNYGYTF	TGTGCCTGGAGTTTTCAGGCACGTAACTATGGCTACACCTTC	.	TRBJ1-2	TRBV30	.
CASSAIPTDTQYF	TGTGCCAGTAGCGCTATTCCCACAGATACGCAGTATTTT	.	TRBJ2-3	TRBV19	.
CASSYPPDGARWPQHF	TGTGCCAGCAGTTACCCCCCAGACGGTGCTAGGTGGCCCCAGCATTTT	.	TRBJ1-5	TRBV6-2/TRBV6-3	.
CASSRDSYEQYF	TGTGCCAGCAGTAGAGATTCCTACGAGCAGTACTTC	once	TRBJ2-7	TRBV11-3	.
CASSSFGVGGYEQYF	TGTGCCAGCAGCTCTTTTGGGGTAGGAGGGTACGAGCAGTACTTC	.	TRBJ2-7	TRBV7-9	.
CAWRFTGATNYGYTF	TGTGCCTGGAGATTCACAGGGGCAACTAACTATGGCTACACCTTC	.	TRBJ1-2	TRBV30	TRBD1
CANSGQANYGYTF	TGTGCCAACTCCGGACAGGCTAACTATGGCTACACCTTC	.	TRBJ1-2	TRBV2	TRBD1
CSVWDRELTGELFF	TGCAGCGTGTGGGACAGGGAGTTGACCGGGGAGCTGTTTTTT	.	TRBJ2-2	TRBV29-1	TRBD1
CASRRGGTSQNEQYF	TGTGCCAGCAGGAGGGGGGGGACAAGTCAGAACGAGCAGTACTTC	few	TRBJ2-7	TRBV27	.
CASSLGQAMNTEAFF	TGTGCCAGCAGCTTAGGACAGGCGATGAACACTGAAGCTTTCTTT	.	TRBJ1-1	TRBV11-2	.
CASSSTGWGYTF	TGTGCCAGCAGCTCCACAGGGTGGGGCTACACCTTC	.	TRBJ1-2	TRBV6-5	.
CASSYRPHGTNSYEQYF	TGTGCCAGCAGTTACCGACCCCACGGGACTAACTCCTACGAGCAGTACTTC	few	TRBJ2-7	TRBV6-2/TRBV6-3	TRBD2
CATRRGSGMEETQYF	TGTGCCACCAGGCGGGGAAGTGGAATGGAAGAGACCCAGTACTTC	.	TRBJ2-5	TRBV15	.
CASSLAVGIGETQYF	TGTGCCAGCAGCTTAGCGGTCGGGATAGGGGAGACCCAGTACTTC	.	TRBJ2-5	TRBV7-2	.
CASSYRGPEQYF	TGTGCCAGCAGTTACAGGGGACCCGAGCAGTACTTC	.	TRBJ2-7	TRBV12-3/TRBV12-4	TRBD1
CASSQDLGLAGTTDTQYF	TGCGCCAGCAGCCAAGATCTTGGACTAGCGGGAACCACAGATACGCAGTATTTT	.	TRBJ2-3	TRBV4-3	TRBD2
CASSLGPTQETQYF	TGTGCCAGCAGCTTAGGTCCAACCCAGGAGACCCAGTACTTC	.	TRBJ2-5	TRBV7-2	.
CASSQVGGGGYNEQFF	TGCGCCAGCAGCCAAGTCGGGGGGGGAGGCTACAATGAGCAGTTCTTC	.	TRBJ2-1	TRBV4-3	TRBD2
CASGQGAQHYGYTF	TGTGCCAGCGGGCAGGGGGCGCAGCACTATGGCTACACCTTC	.	TRBJ1-2	TRBV6-5	TRBD1
CATSRDRQGARYTF	TGTGCCACCAGCAGAGATCGTCAGGGGGCCCGCTACACCTTC	.	TRBJ1-2	TRBV15	TRBD1
CASSVGTGNEKLFF	TGTGCCAGCAGCGTCGGGACAGGGAACGAAAAACTGTTTTTT	.	TRBJ1-4	TRBV3-1/TRBV3-2	TRBD1
CSVEEGQGTRNTIYF	TGCAGCGTTGAAGAGGGACAGGGGACGCGGAACACCATATATTTT	once	TRBJ1-3	TRBV29-1	TRBD1
CASSFRTDNNEQFF	TGCGCCAGCAGCTTCCGGACAGACAACAATGAGCAGTTCTTC	.	TRBJ2-1	TRBV5-1	.
CASSYSRGGGTSPLHF	TGTGCCAGCAGTTACTCGAGGGGAGGGGGGACTTCACCCCTCCACTTT	.	TRBJ1-6	TRBV6-5	.